Sequencing of this T cell receptor (beta chain) was carried out in a study of blood T cell repertoires in COVID-19. The CDR3 covers 17 residues. V was shortened by 5 bases and J by 5 bases, with 22 bases between the two germline ends. CDR1 is SGHTA and CDR2 is FQGNSA in the germline V gene. TCRdb's copy holds only in-frame clones and misses some; the assay was immunoSEQ multiplex PCR. The sample carries under 250,000 clones, about 86% recorded once. This receptor was obtained from a middle-aged man with active or convalescent COVID-19. Specimen: peripheral blood. The V gene is TRBV7-2, the J gene TRBJ2-1; a weak D match, TRBD1 (7 bases). The CDR3 loop reads CASSPKVGGGRNNEQFF. The DNA of the CDR3 is TGTGCCAGCAGCCCAAAGGTTGGAGGGGGCCGAAACAATGAGCAGTTCTTC. The variable domain in full, with the rest retrieved from reference TRBV7-2 and TRBJ2-1, is GAGVSQSPSNKVTEKGKDVELRCDPISGHTALYWYRQSLGQGLEFLIYFQGNSAPDKSGLPSDRFSAERTGGSVSTLTIQRTQQEDSAVYLCASSPKVGGGRNNEQFFGPGTRLTVL.